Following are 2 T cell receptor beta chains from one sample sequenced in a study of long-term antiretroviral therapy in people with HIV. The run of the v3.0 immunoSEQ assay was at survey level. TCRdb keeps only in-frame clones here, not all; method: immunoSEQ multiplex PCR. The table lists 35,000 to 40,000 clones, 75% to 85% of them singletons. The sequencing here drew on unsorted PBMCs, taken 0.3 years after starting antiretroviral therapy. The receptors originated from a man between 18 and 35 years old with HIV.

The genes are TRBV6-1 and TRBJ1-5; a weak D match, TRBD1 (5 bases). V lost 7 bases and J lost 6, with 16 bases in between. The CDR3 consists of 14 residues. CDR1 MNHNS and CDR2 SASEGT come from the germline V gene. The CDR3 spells CASTSGRVAQPQHF. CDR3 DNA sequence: TGTGCCAGCACTTCCGGCAGGGTCGCTCAGCCCCAGCATTTT.

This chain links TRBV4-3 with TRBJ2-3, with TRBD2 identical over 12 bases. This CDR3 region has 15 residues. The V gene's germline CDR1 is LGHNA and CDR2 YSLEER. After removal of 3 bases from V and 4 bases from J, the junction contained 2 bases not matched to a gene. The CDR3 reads CASSQTSGSADTQYF. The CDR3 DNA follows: TGCGCCAGCAGCCAGACTAGCGGGAGCGCAGATACGCAGTATTTT.